One and the same sample provided the 32 T cell receptor beta chains below, sequenced in a study of blood T cell repertoires in COVID-19. The assay was immunoSEQ multiplex PCR, and TCRdb's table has in-frame clones only and misses some. In the table there are about 200,000 clones, around four fifths of which are singletons. Sample: peripheral blood. The receptor set was obtained from a woman aged 40-49 years with active or convalescent COVID-19.

The chain employs TRBV5-1 and TRBJ1-1; no firm D call. V shed 0 bases and J shed 3 bases, with 6 bases lying between them. The CDR3 is 13 residues long. Looked up from germline, CDR1 is SGHRS and CDR2 is YFSETQ. The CDR3 protein is CASSLEQDTEAFF. The CDR3 coding sequence is TGCGCCAGCAGCTTGGAACAAGACACTGAAGCTTTCTTT.

The genes are TRBV6-5 and TRBJ2-1, with 10 positions matching TRBD1. CDR1 is MNHEY and CDR2 is SVGAGI in the germline V gene. The CDR3 consists of 13 residues. The junction had 3 bases not matched to a gene; V was cut back by 8 bases and J by 5 bases. CDR3 sequence reads: CASLGQGNNEQFF. CDR3 bases: TGTGCCAGCCTGGGACAGGGGAACAATGAGCAGTTCTTC.

This clone has only a few counts. The chain carries TRBV6-5 and TRBJ1-3; TRBD1 might be the D (5 bases). Germline values: CDR1 MNHEY, CDR2 SVGAGI. V lost 0 bases to trimming and J lost 3 bases, with 12 bases between them. The CDR3 has 16 residues. CDR3 protein: CASSYSFGGGGNTIYF. The CDR3 coding sequence is TGTGCCAGCAGTTACTCGTTCGGGGGAGGTGGAAACACCATATATTTT.

The V call is TRBV3-1 (or the pseudogene TRBV3-2), the J call TRBJ2-5, with TRBD2 matching 7 bases. Germline trimming cut 2 bases from V and 5 bases from J; bases unmatched to any gene: 2. The germline gives CDR1 LGHDT, CDR2 YNNKEL (reference sequence). CDR3 length equals 13 residues. CDR3 in DNA: TGTGCCAGCAGCCAATCCGGGGGGGAGACCCAGTACTTC. This translates into CASSQSGGETQYF.

On this clone itself: The same CDR3 also results from other DNA sequences found in this sample. The chain employs TRBV6-5 and TRBJ2-7; D not resolved. Germline V gives CDR1 MNHEY, CDR2 SVGAGI. The CDR3 length is 11 residues. Deletions cut 6 bases from V and 3 bases from J, with 6 bases between. The CDR3 spells CASSRDYEQYF. CDR3 bases: TGTGCCAGCAGCCGCGACTACGAGCAGTACTTC.

This clone was seen just once. The chain carries TRBV2 and TRBJ2-2; TRBD1 is a possible D gene (5 bases). The CDR3 spans 14 residues. V was trimmed by 8 bases and J by 5 bases, leaving 15 bases between them. The germline V gene encodes CDR1 SNHLY and CDR2 FYNNEI. The CDR3 bases are TGTGCCAGCGCAGATCGCAGGGAAACCGGGGAGCTGTTTTTT. Its translation: CASADRRETGELFF.

This chain links TRBV2 with TRBJ1-5, with 8 bases aligning to TRBD1. Germline V gene data show CDR1 as SNHLY and CDR2 as FYNNEI. The CDR3 is made up of 16 amino acids. Germline trimming cut 0 bases from V and 6 bases from J; bases unmatched to any gene: 7. The CDR3 protein is CASSEARQGAGQPQHF. The CDR3 DNA reads as TGTGCCAGCAGTGAAGCAAGGCAGGGGGCGGGTCAGCCCCAGCATTTT. The full variable domain, with the rest looked up from reference TRBV2 and TRBJ1-5, is EPEVTQTPSHQVTQMGQEVILRCVPISNHLYFYWYRQILGQKVEFLVSFYNNEISEKSEIFDDQFSVERPDGSNFTLKIRSTKLEDSAMYFCASSEARQGAGQPQHFGDGTRLSIL.

The genes are TRBV25-1 and TRBJ2-7; the D gene is possibly TRBD1 (5 bases). Trimming removed 3 bases from V and 2 bases from J, with 14 bases in between. Germline CDR1 is MGHDK and CDR2 is SYGVNS. The CDR3 is made up of 15 amino acids. The CDR3 DNA reads TGTGCCAGCAGTGATCCCGTCTCGGACACCTACGAGCAGTACTTC. Its translation is CASSDPVSDTYEQYF.

CDR3 loop: CASSQSETLQGVNYGYTF. The DNA for the CDR3 is TGTGCCAGCAGCCAAAGCGAAACCCTACAGGGGGTCAACTATGGCTACACCTTC. V and J are TRBV7-2 and TRBJ1-2, with 8 nucleotides matching TRBD1. The J segment lost 2 bases and the V segment lost 5 bases, leaving 16 bases of the junction unmatched. The CDR3 runs 18 residues. Germline V gives CDR1 SGHTA, CDR2 FQGNSA. The whole variable domain, remainder taken from reference TRBV7-2 and TRBJ1-2, is GAGVSQSPSNKVTEKGKDVELRCDPISGHTALYWYRQSLGQGLEFLIYFQGNSAPDKSGLPSDRFSAERTGGSVSTLTIQRTQQEDSAVYLCASSQSETLQGVNYGYTFGSGTRLTVV.

This chain links TRBV19 with TRBJ1-1; D is unresolved. CDR3 size: 14 residues. Germline V gene sequence: CDR1 LNHDA, CDR2 SQIVND (reference sequence). Trimming removed 5 bases from V and 1 base from J, with 11 bases in between. Written as DNA, the CDR3 is TGTGCCAGTAGTTCCTCGTCCGGGAACACTGAAGCTTTCTTT. This sequence encodes CASSSSSGNTEAFF.

This chain connects TRBV6-2 or TRBV6-3 to TRBJ2-2; D ambiguous. The V gene lost 1 base and the J gene lost 6 bases, with 15 bases spanning the gap. Per the germline V gene, CDR1 is MNHEY and CDR2 is SVGEGT. This CDR3 has 16 amino acids. CDR3 nucleotide sequence: TGTGCCAGCAGTTACTTGAATACCCGGTTTGCCGGGGAGCTGTTTTTT. Amino acid sequence: CASSYLNTRFAGELFF.

The rearrangement joins TRBV27 to TRBJ2-1; 9 bases are shared with TRBD1. Trimming at V came to 7 bases and at J to 5 bases, leaving 3 bases not matched to a gene. CDR1 MNHEY and CDR2 SMNVEV come from the germline V gene (reference sequence). This CDR3 has 13 residues. DNA of the CDR3: TGTGCCAGCAAAGGGGACAGGGACAATGAGCAGTTCTTC. Translation: CASKGDRDNEQFF.

The V gene is TRBV6-6, the J gene TRBJ1-5; the D is unclear. The CDR3 spans 12 residues. The ends were cut back, 8 bases at V and 3 bases at J, with 8 bases in the middle. Germline-derived CDR1 and CDR2 are MNHNY and SVGAGI (reference sequence). The CDR3 sequence: CASAGYNQPQHF. The CDR3 region has the DNA TGTGCCAGCGCAGGCTACAATCAGCCCCAGCATTTT.

The rearrangement links TRBV24-1 to TRBJ1-1; D is undetermined. With 6 bases removed from V and 1 base from J, the gap between germline ends came to 8 bases. CDR3 length: 13 amino acids. The germline CDR1 and CDR2 sequences are KGHDR and SFDVKD. This CDR3 reads CATSSTQNTEAFF. DNA of the CDR3: TGTGCCACCAGTTCGACTCAGAACACTGAAGCTTTCTTT.

V usage is TRBV7-2 and J usage is TRBJ1-1; 7 bases agree with TRBD1. There are 15 residues in the CDR3. Per germline, CDR1 SGHTA and CDR2 FQGNSA. V lost 1 base, J lost 5 bases, and 7 bases stayed unmatched. As DNA, the CDR3 is TGTGCCAGCAGCTTAGGAAACAGGGGCGAAACTGAAGCTTTCTTT. Amino acid sequence: CASSLGNRGETEAFF. Full variable domain (outside the CDR3, taken from reference TRBV7-2 and TRBJ1-1): GAGVSQSPSNKVTEKGKDVELRCDPISGHTALYWYRQSLGQGLEFLIYFQGNSAPDKSGLPSDRFSAERTGGSVSTLTIQRTQQEDSAVYLCASSLGNRGETEAFFGQGTRLTVV.

The chain employs TRBV6-5 and TRBJ2-1; D uncertain. Trimming pared 7 bases from V and 8 bases from J, leaving 15 bases between. This CDR3 contains 13 residues. CDR1 and CDR2 (germline): MNHEY, SVGAGI. The CDR3 coding sequence is TGTGCCAGCAAGGCTCCACTTCTAGATGAGCAGTTCTTC. Translated: CASKAPLLDEQFF.

The chain recombines TRBV10-3 with TRBJ2-5, with 9 bases lining up with TRBD1. After removal of 6 bases from V and 5 bases from J, the junction contained 10 bases not matched to a gene. The CDR3 totals 15 residues. The germline CDR1 and CDR2 sequences are ENHRY and SYGVKD. CDR3 region: CAISQGQGVRETQYF. The CDR3 coding sequence is TGTGCCATCAGCCAGGGACAGGGCGTGCGGGAGACCCAGTACTTC.

The gene calls are TRBV5-4 and TRBJ1-1; a possible D gene is TRBD1 (5 bases). V shed 4 bases and J shed 10 bases, with 17 bases lying between them. This CDR3 spans 13 amino acids. Germline CDR1 is SGHNT and CDR2 is YYREEE (reference sequence). CDR3 protein: CASSSGTQFTAFF. The DNA of the CDR3 is TGTGCCAGCAGCAGCGGGACCCAGTTTACAGCTTTCTTT.

This chain joins TRBV19 and TRBJ1-4; D uncertain. V lost 3 bases and J 8 bases, leaving 7 bases between the germline ends. There are 12 residues in the CDR3. Per germline, CDR1 LNHDA and CDR2 SQIVND (reference sequence). The CDR3 is CASSIGREKLFF. The CDR3 region has the DNA TGTGCCAGTAGTATCGGTCGAGAAAAACTGTTTTTT.

This rearrangement joins TRBV19 to TRBJ1-1; a weak D match, TRBD1 (5 bases). Trimming cost V 3 bases and J 11 bases, with 25 bases left between them. Germline CDR1 and CDR2: LNHDA and SQIVND (reference sequence). The CDR3 is 16 residues long. CDR3 loop: CASSILKRGGRGEAFF. CDR3 DNA sequence: TGTGCCAGTAGTATTTTGAAGAGGGGCGGCCGGGGGGAGGCTTTCTTT.

J is TRBJ2-5 and V is TRBV5-4; 9 bases align to TRBD1. Germline V CDR1 and CDR2: SGHNT, YYREEE (reference sequence). V trimming: 4 bases; J trimming: 3 bases; junction bases outside the gene matches: 4. This CDR3 spans 14 amino acids. Here the CDR3 reads CASSNRQGEETQYF. The CDR3 DNA follows: TGTGCCAGCAGCAACCGACAGGGGGAAGAGACCCAGTACTTC.

The rearrangement uses TRBV28 and TRBJ1-3, with 7 bases identical to TRBD1. The CDR3 length is 15 residues. V lost 6 bases, J lost 3 bases, and 8 bases stayed unmatched. The germline V gene encodes CDR1 MDHEN and CDR2 SYDVKM. The CDR3 sequence: CASSLTGPLGNTIYF. The CDR3, as DNA: TGTGCCAGCAGCTTGACAGGGCCTCTTGGAAACACCATATATTTT.

The chain uses TRBV24-1 and TRBJ2-5, with 10 bases that match TRBD1. Per germline, CDR1 KGHDR and CDR2 SFDVKD. V lost 4 bases to trimming and J lost 5 bases; unmatched junction nucleotides: 15. The CDR3 is 18 residues long. CDR3: CATSDTPRTGGRGETQYF. CDR3 bases: TGTGCCACCAGTGACACCCCTCGGACAGGGGGAAGGGGGGAGACCCAGTACTTC.

Regarding this clone: The same CDR3 also results from other DNA sequences found in this sample. This rearrangement joins TRBV5-1 to TRBJ1-2, with 8 bases that match TRBD1. V shed 4 bases, J shed 4 bases, and the junction held 3 bases outside the gene matches. From germline, CDR1 is SGHRS and CDR2 YFSETQ. This CDR3 region has 13 residues. Written as DNA, the CDR3 is TGCGCCAGCAGCCCTGGACAGGGCTATGGCTACACCTTC. Encoded protein: CASSPGQGYGYTF. The full variable domain, rest sourced from reference TRBV5-1 and TRBJ1-2, is KAGVTQTPRYLIKTRGQQVTLSCSPISGHRSVSWYQQTPGQGLQFLFEYFSETQRNKGNFPGRFSGRQFSNSRSEMNVSTLELGDSALYLCASSPGQGYGYTFGSGTRLTVV.

The CDR3 spells CASSPEGLPLHF. DNA for the CDR3: TGTGCCAGCTCACCAGAGGGACTCCCCCTCCACTTT. V and J are TRBV18 and TRBJ1-6, with D maybe TRBD1 (5 bases). There are 12 residues in the CDR3. Per the germline V gene, CDR1 is KGHSH and CDR2 is LQKENI. V lost 2 bases, J lost 13 bases, and 9 bases lay in between.

V usage is TRBV27 and J usage is TRBJ1-6, with D possibly TRBD1 on 5 matching bases. This CDR3 contains 17 residues. Germline CDR1 is MNHEY and CDR2 is SMNVEV (reference sequence). V gave up 5 bases and J gave up 6 bases, with 20 bases separating them. The CDR3: CASSRTLQGGRNSPLHF. For the CDR3, the DNA is TGTGCCAGCAGTCGGACCCTCCAGGGCGGTCGTAATTCACCCCTCCACTTT.

The J gene is TRBJ1-5, the V gene TRBV4-1, with D maybe TRBD1 (5 bases). CDR1 and CDR2 from the germline V gene are MGHRA and YSYEKL. This CDR3 is 13 amino acids long. The V and J ends lost 3 bases and 5 bases respectively, with 8 bases between them. CDR3 nucleotides: TGCGCCAGCAGCCAGGCGACAGATCAGCCCCAGCATTTT. This codes for CASSQATDQPQHF.

The DNA for the CDR3 is TGTGCCAGCAGCGGCCCAGGGTCCGGCTATGGCTACACCTTC. Residues: CASSGPGSGYGYTF. The chain recombines TRBV7-8 with TRBJ1-2, with D perhaps matching TRBD1 (5 bases). The germline CDR1 and CDR2 sequences are SGHVS and FQNEAQ. With 5 bases removed from V and 4 bases from J, the gap between germline ends came to 14 bases. This CDR3 has 14 amino acids. Full variable domain (remainder filled in from reference TRBV7-8 and TRBJ1-2): GAGVSQSPRYKVAKRGQDVALRCDPISGHVSLFWYQQALGQGPEFLTYFQNEAQLDKSGLPSDRFFAERPEGSVSTLKIQRTQQEDSAVYLCASSGPGSGYGYTFGSGTRLTVV.

V is TRBV11-1 and J is TRBJ1-1; TRBD1 aligns across 8 bases. The trim removed 1 base at V and 3 bases at J, leaving 1 base unmatched. From germline, CDR1 is SGHAT and CDR2 FQDESV (reference sequence). This CDR3 is 14 amino acids long. CDR3 DNA sequence: TGTGCCAGCAGCTTAGGGACAGGGTACACTGAAGCTTTCTTT. Amino acids: CASSLGTGYTEAFF.

The chain carries TRBV28 and TRBJ2-2, with 9 nucleotides matching TRBD2. The length of the CDR3 is 15 residues. With V trimmed by 4 bases and J by 4 bases, 4 bases remained unmatched. Germline V gives CDR1 MDHEN, CDR2 SYDVKM. The chain's CDR3 is CASSYGGRGTGELFF. The DNA for the CDR3 is TGTGCCAGCAGTTATGGCGGGAGGGGCACCGGGGAGCTGTTTTTT.

The chain links TRBV11-3 to TRBJ2-7, with D possibly matching TRBD1 (6 bases). Trimming removed 5 bases at V and 4 bases at J, with 12 bases between. Germline loops: CDR1 SGHNT, CDR2 YENEEA. This CDR3 spans 13 amino acids. The CDR3 is CASSKGDYYEQYF. In DNA, the CDR3 is TGTGCCAGCAGCAAGGGGGATTATTACGAGCAGTACTTC.

The CDR3 loop reads CASLTEHTGELFF. The CDR3 DNA sequence: TGCGCCAGCCTGACAGAACACACCGGGGAGCTGTTTTTT. This chain connects TRBV5-1 to TRBJ2-2, with a possible D match to TRBD1 (5 bases). Germline loops: CDR1 SGHRS, CDR2 YFSETQ. The CDR3 runs to 13 residues. V was clipped by 7 bases and J by 3 bases, with 10 bases between them.